These 31 T cell receptor beta chains originate from one sample sequenced in a study of graft-versus-host responses after intestinal transplantation. The method was immunoSEQ multiplex PCR; TCRdb's version includes in-frame clones alone and lacks a portion of them. The sample has about 10,000 clones, 85% to 95% seen once. Here the sequenced sample was PBMCs, taken 40 to 45 days after intestinal transplantation. The source is a human patient who received an intestinal transplant, so some T cells may come from the graft donor.

The J gene is TRBJ2-1, the V gene TRBV9; TRBD2 agrees at 8 bases. V dropped 3 bases and J dropped 11; count of bases not matched to a gene: 4. The V gene's germline CDR1 is SGDLS and CDR2 YYNGEE. CDR3 length equals 12 residues. DNA for the CDR3: TGTGCCAGCAGCGAGATAGCGGGGCAGCAGTTCTTC. It yields the protein CASSEIAGQQFF.

The chain joins TRBV19 to TRBJ2-7; no definite D call. V shed 2 bases and J shed 0 bases, with 8 bases lying between them. CDR1 is LNHDA and CDR2 is SQIVND in the germline V gene (reference sequence). This CDR3 contains 14 residues. CDR3 in amino acids: CASSITVGSYEQYF. The CDR3 region has the DNA TGTGCCAGTAGTATAACGGTGGGCTCCTACGAGCAGTACTTC.

The chain uses TRBV29-1 and TRBJ2-5; D unclear. CDR1 and CDR2 (germline): SQVTM, ANQGSEA. The CDR3 has 15 residues. With 7 bases removed from V and 1 base from J, the gap between germline ends came to 19 bases. The CDR3, as DNA: TGCAGCGCCGAAATTTTTTACGGAAGCCAAGAGACCCAGTACTTC. This codes for CSAEIFYGSQETQYF.

The V and J genes are TRBV29-1 and TRBJ2-3; 7 nucleotides agree with TRBD1. CDR1 and CDR2 (germline): SQVTM, ANQGSEA. CDR3 size: 11 residues. Germline trimming cut 4 bases from V and 5 bases from J; bases unmatched to any gene: 0. The CDR3 sequence: CSVGTGDTQYF. For the CDR3, the DNA is TGCAGCGTTGGGACAGGAGATACGCAGTATTTT.

The chain has TRBV19 and TRBJ1-1; D gene uncertain. This CDR3 has 17 residues. V lost 7 bases and J 0 bases, leaving 21 bases between the germline ends. CDR1 LNHDA and CDR2 SQIVND come from the germline V gene (reference sequence). CDR3 nucleotides: TGTGCCAGTACCCCATGGGAAAACGGAGGACTGAACACTGAAGCTTTCTTT. Translating it yields CASTPWENGGLNTEAFF.

This chain joins TRBV7-8 and TRBJ2-1, with D possibly being TRBD1 or TRBD2 (5 bases each). The germline V and J ends were trimmed by 9 bases and 3 bases, with 18 bases remaining between them. The CDR3 consists of 15 residues. Per germline, CDR1 SGHVS and CDR2 FQNEAQ. The CDR3 bases are TGTGCCAGTACTTCAGGGAGACCCAGCTACAATGAGCAGTTCTTC. This codes for CASTSGRPSYNEQFF.

The CDR3 nucleotides read TGCGCCAGCAGCTTGGGGGGGTCTAGCGGGCTCGTTCCCCAAGAGACCCAGTACTTC. Translating gives CASSLGGSSGLVPQETQYF. V usage is TRBV5-1 and J usage is TRBJ2-5, with 8 bases aligning to TRBD2. After removal of 0 bases from V and 1 base from J, the junction contained 14 bases not matched to a gene. The CDR3 is 19 amino acids. CDR1 SGHRS and CDR2 YFSETQ come from the germline V gene.

The chain uses TRBV15 and TRBJ1-6; TRBD1 might be the D (5 bases). This CDR3 has 16 residues. The V and J ends lost 0 bases and 7 bases respectively, with 13 bases between them. Germline CDR1 and CDR2: LNHNV and YYDKDF (reference sequence). CDR3 residues: CATSRDLAQVNSPLHF. CDR3 nucleotide sequence: TGTGCCACCAGCAGAGATCTGGCACAGGTAAATTCACCCCTCCACTTT.

This clone was seen just once. The gene calls are TRBV7-9 and TRBJ2-1; 9 positions match TRBD2. The germline V gene has CDR1 SEHNR and CDR2 FQNEAQ (reference sequence). This CDR3 comprises 16 residues. Losses at the gene ends were 3 bases for V and 7 bases for J; bases not matched to a gene: 10. As DNA, the CDR3 is TGTGCCAGCAGCTTCCTTAGCGGGGGACTCGGGAATGAGCAGTTCTTC. Amino acid sequence: CASSFLSGGLGNEQFF.

The genes are TRBV7-8 and TRBJ1-5; no clear D. Germline CDR1 is SGHVS and CDR2 is FQNEAQ. V was trimmed by 3 bases and J by 6 bases, leaving 6 bases between them. CDR3 length: 12 amino acids. The DNA for the CDR3 is TGTGCCAGCAGCTTCTGGGCTCAGCCCCAGCATTTT. This gives the protein CASSFWAQPQHF.

This clone was found once. The V call is TRBV10-2, the J call TRBJ2-1; D gene ambiguous. The CDR3 spans 14 residues. V was cut by 0 bases and J by 8 bases, with 11 bases left in between. The V gene's germline CDR1 is WSHSY and CDR2 SAAADI. The CDR3, as DNA: TGCGCCAGCAGTGAGTCGAATTTGGTGGATGAGCAGTTCTTC. This codes for CASSESNLVDEQFF.

This chain joins TRBV5-8 and TRBJ2-7; 8 bases line up with TRBD1. Trimming took 2 bases from V and 3 from J; bases not matched to a gene: 4. Germline V gene sequence: CDR1 SGHTS, CDR2 YDEGEE. The CDR3 totals 14 residues. CDR3 amino acids: CASSLQDRDYEQYF. In DNA form, the CDR3 reads TGTGCCAGCAGCTTACAGGACAGGGACTACGAGCAGTACTTC.

This clone was seen only once. The chain uses TRBV2 and TRBJ2-2; D might be TRBD2 (5 bases). CDR3 size: 14 residues. Trimming took 8 bases from V and 6 from J, leaving 16 bases between them. Germline CDR1 SNHLY, CDR2 FYNNEI. The CDR3 loop reads CASGPAGRAGELFF. The CDR3 DNA sequence: TGTGCCAGCGGGCCGGCGGGCCGAGCCGGGGAGCTGTTTTTT. The full variable domain, rest sourced from reference TRBV2 and TRBJ2-2, is EPEVTQTPSHQVTQMGQEVILRCVPISNHLYFYWYRQILGQKVEFLVSFYNNEISEKSEIFDDQFSVERPDGSNFTLKIRSTKLEDSAMYFCASGPAGRAGELFFGEGSRLTVL.

This chain links TRBV11-3 with TRBJ2-3; D is possibly TRBD2 (7 bases). CDR3 length: 15 residues. CDR1 and CDR2 from the germline V gene are SGHNT and YENEEA. V was shortened by 0 bases and J by 5 bases, with 12 bases between the two germline ends. The CDR3 region is CASSLDGGAGDTQYF. DNA of the CDR3: TGTGCCAGCAGCTTAGATGGGGGGGCCGGAGATACGCAGTATTTT.

The genes are TRBV6-6 and TRBJ1-5; D is unclear. V shed 5 bases and J shed 6 bases, with 5 bases lying between them. There are 11 residues in the CDR3. CDR1 is MNHNY, CDR2 SVGAGI, per germline (reference sequence). The CDR3 DNA reads as TGTGCCAGCAGTGAGGGTCAGCCCCAGCATTTT. Translating gives CASSEGQPQHF.

The chain recombines TRBV4-2 with TRBJ2-3; 11 bases are shared with TRBD2. Trimming removed 3 bases from V and 2 bases from J; junction bases left unmatched: 7. This CDR3 has 17 residues. Germline values: CDR1 LGHNA, CDR2 YNFKEQ. This CDR3 reads CASSHAPGLAATDTQYF. The CDR3 nucleotides read TGTGCCAGCAGCCATGCACCGGGACTAGCGGCCACAGATACGCAGTATTTT.

V gene TRBV23-1 combines with J gene TRBJ1-4, with unresolved D. TRBV23-1 has ORF status, its function being uncertain. V was trimmed by 2 bases and J by 4 bases, leaving 11 bases between them. The CDR3 runs 15 residues. In nucleotides, the CDR3 is TGCGCCAGCAGTCAAAAAATCAGATTTAATGAAAAACTGTTTTTT. This sequence encodes CASSQKIRFNEKLFF.

The gene calls are TRBV5-6 and TRBJ2-7; weak D call: TRBD2 (5 bases). Per the germline V gene, CDR1 is SGHDT and CDR2 is YYEEEE. Trimming shortened V by 3 bases and J by 6 bases, and 16 bases separated the two germline ends. This CDR3 contains 14 residues. CDR3 residues: CASSSGVGGFEQYF. In DNA, the CDR3 is TGTGCCAGCAGCTCCGGTGTTGGAGGCTTCGAGCAGTACTTC.

Only one count was recorded for this clone. The chain carries TRBV13 and TRBJ2-5; D is perhaps TRBD1 or TRBD2 (7 bases each). Trimming cost V 0 bases and J 12 bases, with 11 bases left between them. Germline V gene lookup returns CDR1 PRHDT and CDR2 FYEKMQ (reference sequence). CDR3 length: 12 amino acids. The CDR3 region is CASSLGSGGEYF. The CDR3 DNA reads as TGTGCCAGCAGCTTAGGTTCAGGGGGGGAGTACTTC.

Notes on this clone: Different DNA sequences within this sample yield the same CDR3. CDR3 sequence reads: CASSATSGRRNEQFF. CDR3 in DNA: TGTGCCAGCAGCGCCACTAGCGGGAGGAGGAATGAGCAGTTCTTC. This chain uses TRBV5-4 with TRBJ2-1, with 12 nucleotides matching TRBD2. CDR1 and CDR2 (germline): SGHNT, YYREEE (reference sequence). This CDR3 contains 15 residues. Trimming cost V 4 bases and J 7 bases; bases outside gene matches: 6.

V gene TRBV19 combines with J gene TRBJ1-4, with D uncertain. V was cut by 3 bases and J by 11 bases, with 7 bases left in between. The CDR3 runs 11 residues. In germline, CDR1 is LNHDA, CDR2 SQIVND (reference sequence). CDR3 coding DNA: TGTGCCAGTAGTATCCCGGGGAAACTGTTTTTT. Translating it yields CASSIPGKLFF. Filled out from reference TRBV19 and TRBJ1-4, the complete variable domain reads DGGITQSPKYLFRKEGQNVTLSCEQNLNHDAMYWYRQDPGQGLRLIYYSQIVNDFQKGDIAEGYSVSREKKESFPLTVTSAQKNPTAFYLCASSIPGKLFFGSGTQLSVL.

V and J are TRBV27 and TRBJ1-5; 8 bases agree with TRBD1. Germline assignment: CDR1 MNHEY and CDR2 SMNVEV (reference sequence). The CDR3 consists of 16 residues. The ends lost 2 bases at V and 5 bases at J; junction bases unmatched: 8. The CDR3 is CASSLGRTGKYQPQHF. In DNA form, the CDR3 reads TGTGCCAGCAGTTTAGGGCGGACAGGGAAGTATCAGCCCCAGCATTTT.

This clone was seen only once. CDR3 DNA sequence: TGTGCCAGCAGCCACTGGGGGGGGGCGCCGGGAAACACCATATATTTT. Translated: CASSHWGGAPGNTIYF. The chain recombines TRBV5-6 with TRBJ1-3; weak D call: TRBD1 (6 bases). CDR1 is SGHDT, CDR2 YYEEEE, per germline. The CDR3 runs 16 residues. V was pared by 4 bases and J by 4 bases, with 18 bases between. The full variable domain, rest sourced from reference TRBV5-6 and TRBJ1-3, is DAGVTQSPTHLIKTRGQQVTLRCSPKSGHDTVSWYQQALGQGPQFIFQYYEEEERQRGNFPDRFSGHQFPNYSSELNVNALLLGDSALYLCASSHWGGAPGNTIYFGEGSWLTVV.

This sequence joins TRBV7-9 and TRBJ2-2; D assignment may be TRBD1 or TRBD2 (5 bases each). This CDR3 has 15 residues. CDR1 and CDR2 from the germline V gene are SEHNR and FQNEAQ (reference sequence). V was trimmed by 10 bases and J by 0 bases, leaving 15 bases between them. CDR3 DNA sequence: TGTGCCATCTCGGTGGGGACCACGAACACCGGGGAGCTGTTTTTT. This translates into CAISVGTTNTGELFF.

The CDR3 sequence: CASSTANHGSEQFF. The CDR3 DNA reads as TGTGCCAGCAGCACCGCCAATCACGGGAGTGAGCAGTTCTTC. The chain carries TRBV9 and TRBJ2-1, with a tentative D call TRBD2 (6 bases). The CDR3 runs to 14 residues. Per germline, CDR1 SGDLS and CDR2 YYNGEE. V dropped 4 bases and J dropped 9 bases, with 17 bases sitting between them.

The chain carries TRBV10-2 and TRBJ1-1, with D maybe TRBD1 (5 bases). There are 20 residues in the CDR3. Germline V gene data show CDR1 as WSHSY and CDR2 as SAAADI. Trimming removed 0 bases at V and 3 bases at J, with 26 bases between. CDR3 amino acids: CASSESVSEGRRLPHTEAFF. CDR3 bases: TGCGCCAGCAGTGAGTCGGTAAGTGAGGGACGGAGACTCCCCCACACTGAAGCTTTCTTT.

A note on this clone: Mismatch with germline at one junction end may stem from a read error. The V and J genes are TRBV7-7 and TRBJ2-5; D unclear. The CDR3 sequence is 13 residues long. CDR1 and CDR2 (germline): SSHAT, FNYEAQ (reference sequence). CDR3 amino acids: CASSLEPQETQYF. The DNA for the CDR3 is TGTGCTAGCAGCTTAGAACCCCAAGAGACCCAGTACTTC.

This clone was seen once. This sample includes further DNA sequences coding for the same CDR3. The rearrangement joins TRBV10-3 to TRBJ2-7; D perhaps matches TRBD1 (6 bases). From germline, CDR1 is ENHRY and CDR2 SYGVKD. V lost 2 bases and J lost 2, with 7 bases in between. CDR3 size: 13 residues. The CDR3 bases are TGTGCCATCAGTGAGGAGGGGGCCTACGAGCAGTACTTC. Translated: CAISEEGAYEQYF.

The rearrangement uses TRBV7-9 and TRBJ1-4; D not certain. The V end lost 5 bases, the J end lost 4 bases, and 14 bases lay between the germline ends. CDR3 size: 15 residues. Germline V gives CDR1 SEHNR, CDR2 FQNEAQ (reference sequence). CDR3 sequence (DNA): TGTGCCAGCAGCCCCCTCGGCACCGATAATGAAAAACTGTTTTTT. This translates into CASSPLGTDNEKLFF.

V is TRBV20-1 and J is TRBJ2-7; weak D call: TRBD1 (5 bases). Germline V CDR1 and CDR2: DFQATT, SNEGSKA (reference sequence). This CDR3 is built from 11 residues. The V and J ends lost 2 bases and 5 bases respectively, with 7 bases between them. The CDR3 nucleotides read TGCAGTGCTAGAAGGGGAAACGAGCAGTACTTC. Its protein product is CSARRGNEQYF.

This clone has only one observation. This chain uses TRBV6-1 with TRBJ1-2; D is ambiguous. This CDR3 is built from 15 residues. Per germline, CDR1 MNHNS and CDR2 SASEGT. Trimming cost V 4 bases and J 1 base, with 13 bases left between them. This chain's CDR3 is CASSAGGGNNYGYTF. As DNA, the CDR3 is TGTGCCAGCAGTGCGGGTGGAGGGAATAACTATGGCTACACCTTC.